Below, 13 T cell receptor beta chains from the same sample are listed, as sequenced in a study of neurological immune-mediated disorders (dated by TCRdb to between 2019 and 2020). This sample's time point label indicates: technical triplicate 2. Libraries were constructed by 5' RACE. TCRdb records Illumina HiSeq 2500 as the sequencer. TCRdb reworked the public reads: Q25 trimming with fastp, MiXCR clone assembly, productive beta chains retained. Every entry covers one CDR3 protein and lists the most common genes and DNA from its rows. The sample table holds about 55,000 distinct CDR3 sequences, of which more than 20% were seen once. Clones ranked in the top ten supply roughly 4.5% of the sample. The sequenced material came from PBMCs. Receptor source: a man aged 60 to 75 with HTLV-1-associated myelopathy (HAM/TSP).

For this clonotype: A much larger clone sits a single nucleotide away, making a read error possible. J is TRBJ2-6 and V is TRBV5-5; D is uncertain. CDR3 size: 17 residues. CDR1 SGHKS and CDR2 YYEKEE come from the germline V gene (reference sequence). CDR3 sequence: CASSFGSLFSVANVLTF. As DNA, the CDR3 is TGTGCCAGCAGCTTTGGCAGCCTTTTCTCTGTGGCCAACGTCCTGACTTTC.

This clonotype was detected many times. The chain combines TRBV10-2 with TRBJ2-7; maybe TRBD2 (5 bases). Trimming removed 6 bases from V and 5 bases from J, with 14 bases in between. The V gene's germline CDR1 is WSHSY and CDR2 SAAADI. CDR3 length equals 13 residues. CDR3 amino acids: CASRAGRWNEQYF. CDR3 nucleotide sequence: TGCGCCAGCAGGGCGGGTAGATGGAACGAGCAGTACTTC.

This clonotype has ten or more counts. The DNA for the CDR3 is TGTGCCAGCAGGATAAGGACCTCGGATACGCAGTATTTT. Translating gives CASRIRTSDTQYF. The chain joins TRBV12-3 or TRBV12-4 to TRBJ2-3; D is uncertain. CDR3 size: 13 residues. Trimming took off 6 bases at V and 6 bases at J, with 13 bases between the two ends.

In this sample, this clonotype turned up many times. V and J are TRBV20-1 and TRBJ2-6, with a tentative D call TRBD1 (6 bases). Trimming cost V 5 bases and J 0 bases, with 11 bases left between them. The germline V gene encodes CDR1 DFQATT and CDR2 SNEGSKA (reference sequence). The CDR3 has 15 amino acids. CDR3 sequence: CSAPGHLSGANVLTF. CDR3 DNA: TGCAGTGCTCCGGGACACCTCTCTGGGGCCAACGTCCTGACTTTC.

This clonotype was counted only a few times. This chain uses TRBV5-4 with TRBJ2-7; the D gene is possibly TRBD2 (5 bases). In germline, CDR1 is SGHNT, CDR2 YYREEE (reference sequence). Trimming removed 6 bases at V and 0 bases at J, with 10 bases between. The CDR3 spans 13 residues. In DNA form, the CDR3 reads TGTGCCAGCAACGAGGGTAGCTCCTACGAGCAGTACTTC. Protein: CASNEGSSYEQYF.

V gene TRBV27 combines with J gene TRBJ2-1; 9 bases fit TRBD1. Trimming took 6 bases from V and 4 from J; bases not matched to a gene: 4. The CDR3 loop spans 14 amino acids. Germline CDR1 MNHEY, CDR2 SMNVEV (reference sequence). The CDR3: CASSQDRGYNEQFF. For the CDR3, the DNA is TGTGCCAGCAGCCAGGACAGGGGATACAATGAGCAGTTCTTC.

This clonotype ranks as medium-sized. The V gene is TRBV29-1, the J gene TRBJ2-2; 8 bases are a match to TRBD1. V lost 6 bases and J lost 2; bases outside the gene matches: 8. Germline V gene lookup returns CDR1 SQVTM and CDR2 ANQGSEA. The CDR3 runs to 15 residues. The CDR3 sequence: CSVIGQGFNTGELFF. The CDR3 bases are TGCAGCGTGATTGGACAGGGCTTTAACACCGGGGAGCTGTTTTTT.

This clonotype was recorded at least ten times. V usage is TRBV4-1 and J usage is TRBJ2-1; 13 nucleotides match TRBD2. Looked up from germline, CDR1 is MGHRA and CDR2 is YSYEKL. The V segment lost 2 bases and the J segment 10 bases; nucleotides outside the gene matches: 8. This CDR3 comprises 16 residues. CDR3 sequence (DNA): TGCGCCAGCAGCCAACGAGGACTAGCGGGAGATCAGGAGCAGTTCTTC. Its translation: CASSQRGLAGDQEQFF.

With regard to this clonotype: This may arise from a read error, as a much more abundant clone is one base away. V usage is TRBV5-1 and J usage is TRBJ2-1; TRBD2 aligns across 7 bases. V dropped 4 bases and J dropped 9; count of bases not matched to a gene: 10. Germline lookup yields CDR1 SGHRS and CDR2 YFSETQ. The CDR3 spans 14 residues. CDR3 sequence: CASSRVTGGSEQFF. The DNA of the CDR3 is TGCGCCAGCAGCCGGGTCACGGGGGGTAGTGAGCAGTTCTTC.

This clonotype was observed many times. The chain employs TRBV5-1 and TRBJ2-3; 9 bases fit TRBD2. This CDR3 has 16 amino acids. Germline-derived CDR1 and CDR2 are SGHRS and YFSETQ. With V trimmed by 0 bases and J by 3 bases, 5 bases remained unmatched. CDR3 nucleotides: TGCGCCAGCAGCTTGGAAGCTAGCGGGGATACAGATACGCAGTATTTT. Translated: CASSLEASGDTDTQYF.

This chain links TRBV29-1 with TRBJ2-2; perhaps TRBD2 as D (6 bases). Per the germline V gene, CDR1 is SQVTM and CDR2 is ANQGSEA. The CDR3 runs to 14 residues. V lost 3 bases and J lost 3, with 11 bases in between. CDR3 residues: CSVDGSGDTGELFF. CDR3 nucleotides: TGCAGCGTTGACGGTAGCGGCGACACCGGGGAGCTGTTTTTT.

In its sample, this clonotype was seen a few times. The CDR3 bases are TGTGCCAGCAGCCCCTGGGGGGCAGGGCGCTACGAGCAGTACTTC. As protein: CASSPWGAGRYEQYF. V usage is TRBV7-9 and J usage is TRBJ2-7, with D perhaps assigned TRBD1 or TRBD2 (6 bases each). The germline CDR1 and CDR2 sequences are SEHNR and FQNEAQ (reference sequence). V was cut by 5 bases and J by 3 bases, with 17 bases left in between. The CDR3 is 15 amino acids. The full variable domain, its missing parts supplied by reference TRBV7-9 and TRBJ2-7, is DTGVSQNPRHKITKRGQNVTFRCDPISEHNRLYWYRQTLGQGPEFLTYFQNEAQLEKSRLLSDRFSAERPKGSFSTLEIQRTEQGDSAMYLCASSPWGAGRYEQYFGPGTRLTVT.

This clonotype has ten or more counts. The chain couples TRBV7-8 to TRBJ2-2; TRBD1 matches 10 bases. Germline V lookup: CDR1 SGHVS, CDR2 FQNEAQ. The CDR3 extends over 15 amino acids. The V and J ends lost 6 bases and 4 bases, in that order; junction bases with no gene match: 5. CDR3 coding DNA: TGTGCCAGCAGAAGACAGGGGGCGGGCACCGGGGAGCTGTTTTTT. It yields the protein CASRRQGAGTGELFF.